The sequence of this T cell receptor (beta chain) was determined in a study of OX40 agonist ivuxolimab in advanced cancers. V shed 2 bases and J shed 6 bases, with 7 bases lying between them. Germline V gives CDR1 MDHEN, CDR2 SYDVKM. The CDR3 is 13 amino acids. This clone was picked up one time. The antigen remains undetermined. TCRdb keeps only in-frame clones here, not all; method: immunoSEQ multiplex PCR. The sample lists some 100,000 clones, approximately 90% occurring once. Study-wide results and caveats: The study found that CD8+ T cells averaged more expanded clones than CD4+. Dose levels from 0.1 to 3.0 mg/kg saw CD4+ and CD8+ blood T cells expand clonally by week 6.

This TCR came from an adult with an advanced solid tumor such as melanoma, head and neck, liver or kidney cancer. The material sequenced was CD4+ or CD8+ T cells sorted from blood, taken in a trial of the OX40 agonist ivuxolimab. This chain joins TRBV28 and TRBJ2-2; no clear D. The CDR3 coding sequence is TGTGCCAGCAGTTTAACTGGTTCCGGGGAGCTGTTTTTT. It encodes CASSLTGSGELFF.